This T cell receptor beta chain was obtained from a study of blood T cell repertoires in COVID-19. Across the whole study: Acute and convalescent COVID-19 samples came from the United States, Italy and Spain. The cDNA or gDNA used as material had been derived from T cells, B-cell-depleted T cells, or PBMCs.

The germline V gene encodes CDR1 LGHDT and CDR2 YNNKEL (reference sequence). The CDR3 is 17 amino acids. Between the trimmed V and J ends, which lost 0 bases and 4 bases, there was a span of 17 bases. Original processing notes: Reference gene primer amplification gave estimated nucleated cell counts. Sequencing used immunoSEQ multiplex PCR; TCRdb keeps in-frame clones, though not all of them. V, J and clone size were drawn from that table, and D and trimming were deduced from the DNA. There are 250,000 or so clones in the sample; 80% to 90% occur only once, and roughly 6.3% lies in the top ten. The sequence derives from a man aged 55-75 years with acute or convalescent COVID-19. The rearrangement links TRBV3-1 (or the pseudogene TRBV3-2) to TRBJ2-3; D might be TRBD2 (7 bases). Sequenced input: peripheral blood. The DNA for the CDR3 is TGTGCCAGCAGCCAAGATTGGCGGAGGGAGGGGGCAGATACGCAGTATTTT. This codes for CASSQDWRREGADTQYF.